This entry lists 10 T cell receptor beta chains sequenced from one sample in a study of OX40 agonist ivuxolimab in advanced cancers. Data came from immunoSEQ multiplex PCR; TCRdb stores just in-frame clones and leaves some out. The table includes approximately 35,000 clones, around 83% detected once. The sequencing here drew on CD4+ or CD8+ T cells sorted from blood, taken in a trial of the OX40 agonist ivuxolimab. Receptors originate from an adult with an advanced solid tumor such as melanoma, head and neck, liver or kidney cancer.

A few counts support this clone. The chain recombines TRBV25-1 with TRBJ2-3, with no clear D. Trimming removed 1 base at V and 6 bases at J, with 8 bases between. Germline V gives CDR1 MGHDK, CDR2 SYGVNS. The CDR3 has 13 residues. CDR3 residues: CASSEFLRDTQYF. In nucleotides, the CDR3 is TGTGCCAGCAGTGAATTTCTGAGGGATACGCAGTATTTT. Full variable domain (remainder filled in from reference TRBV25-1 and TRBJ2-3): EADIYQTPRYLVIGTGKKITLECSQTMGHDKMYWYQQDPGMELHLIHYSYGVNSTEKGDLSSESTVSRIRTEHFPLTLESARPSHTSQYLCASSEFLRDTQYFGPGTRLTVL.

This sequence joins TRBV9 and TRBJ2-3; TRBD2 matches at 14 bases. Germline loops: CDR1 SGDLS, CDR2 YYNGEE. The CDR3 spans 20 residues. Trimming removed 2 bases from V and 1 base from J; junction bases left unmatched: 12. CDR3 sequence: CASSVGTSGGRILGTDTQYF. The CDR3 DNA follows: TGTGCCAGCAGCGTCGGGACTAGCGGGGGTAGAATACTTGGCACAGATACGCAGTATTTT.

CDR3 nucleotide sequence: TGTGCCACCATGTTCGGGGGCCTCTACGAGCAGTACTTC. Residues: CATMFGGLYEQYF. The chain is built from TRBV6-6 and TRBJ2-7; D is perhaps TRBD1 or TRBD2 (6 bases each). Germline assignment: CDR1 MNHNY and CDR2 SVGAGI (reference sequence). Between the trimmed V and J ends, which lost 10 bases and 3 bases, there was a span of 16 bases. The CDR3 has 13 amino acids.

The chain couples TRBV7-9 to TRBJ1-6, with unresolved D. The CDR3 loop spans 15 amino acids. Deletions cut 5 bases from V and 0 bases from J, with 8 bases between. CDR1 and CDR2 from the germline V gene are SEHNR and FQNEAQ (reference sequence). Here the CDR3 reads CASSGASSYNSPLHF. As DNA, the CDR3 is TGTGCCAGCAGCGGAGCAAGCTCCTATAATTCACCCCTCCACTTT.

This clone was detected only a few times. The rearrangement joins TRBV5-1 to TRBJ1-1; perhaps TRBD1 as D (5 bases). CDR1 is SGHRS and CDR2 is YFSETQ in the germline V gene. Trimming pared 2 bases from V and 4 bases from J, leaving 12 bases between. The CDR3 is 14 residues long. CDR3 in amino acids: CASSFTSGGTEAFF. The CDR3 DNA sequence: TGCGCCAGCAGCTTTACCTCGGGGGGCACTGAAGCTTTCTTT. The entire variable domain, with the rest obtained from reference TRBV5-1 and TRBJ1-1, is as follows: KAGVTQTPRYLIKTRGQQVTLSCSPISGHRSVSWYQQTPGQGLQFLFEYFSETQRNKGNFPGRFSGRQFSNSRSEMNVSTLELGDSALYLCASSFTSGGTEAFFGQGTRLTVV.

The V and J genes are TRBV5-1 and TRBJ1-1, with D perhaps matching TRBD1 (5 bases). Trimming removed 0 bases from V and 4 bases from J, with 13 bases in between. Germline V lookup: CDR1 SGHRS, CDR2 YFSETQ. This CDR3 contains 15 residues. CDR3 loop: CASSLAPDRITEAFF. CDR3 bases: TGCGCCAGCAGCTTGGCTCCCGACAGAATCACTGAAGCTTTCTTT. Filled out from reference TRBV5-1 and TRBJ1-1, the complete variable domain reads KAGVTQTPRYLIKTRGQQVTLSCSPISGHRSVSWYQQTPGQGLQFLFEYFSETQRNKGNFPGRFSGRQFSNSRSEMNVSTLELGDSALYLCASSLAPDRITEAFFGQGTRLTVV.

The J gene is TRBJ1-6, the V gene TRBV28, with 8 bases lining up with TRBD1. Unmatched junction bases numbered 17, after V lost 8 bases and J lost 8 bases. CDR3 length: 17 amino acids. CDR1 is MDHEN and CDR2 is SYDVKM in the germline V gene. The CDR3 reads CASAPNYRGSGDSPLHF. CDR3 bases: TGTGCCAGCGCACCAAATTACAGGGGGAGTGGGGATTCACCCCTCCACTTT.

This chain uses TRBV2 with TRBJ2-5; 9 nucleotides line up with TRBD2. Germline V CDR1 and CDR2: SNHLY, FYNNEI. J was trimmed by 0 bases and V by 10 bases; bases with no gene match: 9. The CDR3 runs to 15 residues. The CDR3 loop reads CAIRVSGGYQETQYF. As DNA, the CDR3 is TGTGCCATCAGGGTTAGCGGGGGCTACCAAGAGACCCAGTACTTC.

The chain combines TRBV6-5 with TRBJ1-4; D not certain. The CDR3 runs to 13 residues. Trimming removed 9 bases at V and 1 base at J, with 9 bases between. Germline V lookup: CDR1 MNHEY, CDR2 SVGAGI. The CDR3 sequence: CASRVGTNEKLFF. In DNA, the CDR3 is TGTGCCAGTCGTGTGGGAACTAATGAAAAACTGTTTTTT.

The sample holds a few counts of this clone. The chain recombines TRBV2 with TRBJ1-2, with TRBD1 identical over 11 bases. After removal of 6 bases from V and 3 bases from J, the junction contained 9 bases not matched to a gene. This CDR3 region has 16 residues. Germline-derived CDR1 and CDR2 are SNHLY and FYNNEI. The CDR3 DNA is TGTGCCAGCAGAAGGACAGGGGGCGCATATGACTATGGCTACACCTTC. It yields the protein CASRRTGGAYDYGYTF.